The clone carrying this T cell receptor (beta chain) was picked up one time. What it recognizes is unknown. The sample is drawn from a study of T cell responses to AZD1222 COVID-19 vaccine. Study-wide findings and caveats: None of the repertoires were sampled until the peak T cell response had passed. Dominant CD4 TCR responses targeted spike regions 160-218 and 743-854.

Assay: immunoSEQ multiplex PCR; the TCRdb copy retains only in-frame clones and omits some. The sample lists around 120,000 clones, roughly nine tenths occurring once. Looked up from germline, CDR1 is SGHRS and CDR2 is YFSETQ. The J segment lost 0 bases and the V segment lost 4 bases, leaving 4 bases of the junction unmatched. CDR3 length equals 16 residues. This rearrangement joins TRBV5-1 to TRBJ2-1, with 10 bases identical to TRBD2. The sample consisted of peripheral blood, taken on day 0 of AZD1222 vaccination. The TCR originated in an adult in good health. CDR3 in amino acids: CASSPLAGASYNEQFF. The CDR3 DNA sequence: TGCGCCAGCAGCCCTCTAGCGGGAGCCTCCTACAATGAGCAGTTCTTC.